The TCR beta chain described here comes from a study of OX40 agonist ivuxolimab in advanced cancers. Looking at the study overall: Patients received ivuxolimab, an intravenous treatment, every 2 weeks at 0.01 to 10 mg/kg. Study observations and caveats: At 0.1 to 3.0 mg/kg and by week 6, clonal expansion occurred in CD4+ and CD8+ blood T cells. Not determined was the antigen specificity of the expanded peripheral T cells.

With 0 bases clipped from V and 7 bases from J, the junction kept 6 bases outside the gene matches. Germline CDR1 and CDR2: GTSNPN and SVGIG (reference sequence). The CDR3 covers 14 residues. TCRdb's table, derived via immunoSEQ multiplex PCR, lists solely in-frame clones and lacks some. Of about 100,000 clones listed, around 91% are singletons. As concerns this clone: Antigen unknown.

The chain recombines TRBV30 with TRBJ2-7, with 10 bases matching TRBD2. The material sequenced was CD4+ or CD8+ T cells sorted from blood, taken in a trial of the OX40 agonist ivuxolimab. The clonotype was recovered from an adult with an advanced solid tumor such as melanoma, head and neck, liver or kidney cancer. The CDR3 DNA is TGTGCCTGGAGTGTACTAGCGGGACCGGGAGAGCAGTACTTC. Protein product: CAWSVLAGPGEQYF.